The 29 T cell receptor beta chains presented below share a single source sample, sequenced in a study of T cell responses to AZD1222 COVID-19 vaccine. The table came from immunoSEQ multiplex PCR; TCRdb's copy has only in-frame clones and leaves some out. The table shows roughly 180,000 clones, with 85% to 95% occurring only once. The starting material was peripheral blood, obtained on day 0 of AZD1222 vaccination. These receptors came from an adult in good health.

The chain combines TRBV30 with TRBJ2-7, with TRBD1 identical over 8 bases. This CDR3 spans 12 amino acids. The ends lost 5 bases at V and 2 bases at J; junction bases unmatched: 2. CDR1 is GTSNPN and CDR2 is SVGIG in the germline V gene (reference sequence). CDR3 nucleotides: TGTGCCTGGGACAGGGGCCCCTACGAGCAGTACTTC. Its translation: CAWDRGPYEQYF.

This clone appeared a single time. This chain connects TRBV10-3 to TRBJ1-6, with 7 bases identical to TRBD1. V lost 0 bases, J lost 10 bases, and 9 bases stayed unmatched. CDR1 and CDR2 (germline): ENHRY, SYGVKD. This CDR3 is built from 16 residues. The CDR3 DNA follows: TGTGCCATCAGTGAGTCTTACAGGGGACGTGGATCACCCCTCCACTTT. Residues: CAISESYRGRGSPLHF.

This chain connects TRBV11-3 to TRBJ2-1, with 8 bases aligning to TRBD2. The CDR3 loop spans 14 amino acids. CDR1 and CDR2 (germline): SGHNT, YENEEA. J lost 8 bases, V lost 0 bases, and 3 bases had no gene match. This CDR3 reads CASSLDGRAYEQFF. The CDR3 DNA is TGTGCCAGCAGCTTAGACGGGAGGGCCTATGAGCAGTTCTTC. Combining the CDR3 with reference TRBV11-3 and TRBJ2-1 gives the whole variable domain EAGVVQSPRYKIIEKKQPVAFWCNPISGHNTLYWYLQNLGQGPELLIRYENEEAVDDSQLPKDRFSAERLKGVDSTLKIQPAELGDSAVYLCASSLDGRAYEQFFGPGTRLTVL.

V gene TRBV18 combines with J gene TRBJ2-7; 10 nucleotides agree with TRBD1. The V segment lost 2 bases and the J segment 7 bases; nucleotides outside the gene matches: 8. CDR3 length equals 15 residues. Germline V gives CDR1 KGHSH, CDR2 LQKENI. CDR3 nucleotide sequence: TGTGCCAGCTCACCAAGGGGGACAGGGGTGAGAGAGCAGTACTTC. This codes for CASSPRGTGVREQYF.

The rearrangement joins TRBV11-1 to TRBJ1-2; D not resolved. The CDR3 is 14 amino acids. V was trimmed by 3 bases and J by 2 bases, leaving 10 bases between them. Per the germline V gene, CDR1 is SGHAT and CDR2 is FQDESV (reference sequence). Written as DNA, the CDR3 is TGTGCCAGCAGCTTCAGTACGGAAAACTATGGCTACACCTTC. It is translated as CASSFSTENYGYTF.

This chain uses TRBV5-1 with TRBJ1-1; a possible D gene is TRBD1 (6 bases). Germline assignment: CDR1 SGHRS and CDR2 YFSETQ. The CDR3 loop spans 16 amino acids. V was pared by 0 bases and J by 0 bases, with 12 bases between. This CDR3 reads CASSLDGGHLNTEAFF. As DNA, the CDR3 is TGCGCCAGCAGCTTGGACGGGGGACACCTGAACACTGAAGCTTTCTTT.

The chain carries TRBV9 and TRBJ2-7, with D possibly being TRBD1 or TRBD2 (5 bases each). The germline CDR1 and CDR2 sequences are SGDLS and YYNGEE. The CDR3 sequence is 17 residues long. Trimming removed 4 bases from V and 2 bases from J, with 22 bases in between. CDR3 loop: CASSITPSGQGPYEQYF. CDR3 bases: TGTGCCAGCAGCATCACCCCGTCGGGGCAGGGCCCCTACGAGCAGTACTTC.

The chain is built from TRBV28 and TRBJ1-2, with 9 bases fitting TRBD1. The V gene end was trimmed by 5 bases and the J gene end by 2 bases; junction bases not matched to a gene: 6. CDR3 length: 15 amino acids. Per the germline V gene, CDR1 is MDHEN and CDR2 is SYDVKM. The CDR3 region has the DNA TGTGCCAGCAGTCCCTACGGACAGGGGAACTATGGCTACACCTTC. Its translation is CASSPYGQGNYGYTF.

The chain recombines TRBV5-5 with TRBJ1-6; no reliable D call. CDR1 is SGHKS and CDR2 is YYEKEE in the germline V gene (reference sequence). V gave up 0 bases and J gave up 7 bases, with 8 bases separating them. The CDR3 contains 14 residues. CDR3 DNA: TGTGCCAGCAGCTTGGTGGTAATGAATTCACCCCTCCACTTT. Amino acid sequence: CASSLVVMNSPLHF.

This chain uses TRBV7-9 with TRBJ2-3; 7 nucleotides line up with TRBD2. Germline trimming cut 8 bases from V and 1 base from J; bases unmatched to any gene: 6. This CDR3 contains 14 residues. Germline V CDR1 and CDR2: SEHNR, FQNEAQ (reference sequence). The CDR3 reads CASPSSGRTDTQYF. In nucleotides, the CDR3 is TGTGCCAGCCCTTCTAGCGGACGCACAGATACGCAGTATTTT.

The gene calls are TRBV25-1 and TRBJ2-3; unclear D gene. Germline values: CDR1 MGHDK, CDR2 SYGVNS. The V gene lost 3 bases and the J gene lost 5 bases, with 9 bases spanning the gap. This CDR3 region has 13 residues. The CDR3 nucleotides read TGTGCCAGCAGTGACGTCATGGAAGATACGCAGTATTTT. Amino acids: CASSDVMEDTQYF.

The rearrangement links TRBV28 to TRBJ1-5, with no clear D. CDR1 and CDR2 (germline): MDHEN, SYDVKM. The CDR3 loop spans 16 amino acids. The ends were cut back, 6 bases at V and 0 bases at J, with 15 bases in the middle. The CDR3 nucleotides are TGTGCCAGCAGCCACTCTCGGAGGTATAGCAATCAGCCCCAGCATTTT. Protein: CASSHSRRYSNQPQHF.

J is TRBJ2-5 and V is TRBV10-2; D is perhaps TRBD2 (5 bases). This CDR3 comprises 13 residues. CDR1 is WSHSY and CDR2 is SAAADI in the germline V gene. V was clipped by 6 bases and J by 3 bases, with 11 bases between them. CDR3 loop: CASRDTAEETQYF. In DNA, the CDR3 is TGCGCCAGCAGAGATACAGCGGAAGAGACCCAGTACTTC.

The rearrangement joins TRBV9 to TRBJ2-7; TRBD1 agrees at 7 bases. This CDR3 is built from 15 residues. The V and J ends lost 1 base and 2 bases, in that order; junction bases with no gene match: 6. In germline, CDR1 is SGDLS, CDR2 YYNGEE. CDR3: CASSVTGTATYEQYF. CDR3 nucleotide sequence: TGTGCCAGCAGCGTAACCGGGACAGCGACCTACGAGCAGTACTTC.

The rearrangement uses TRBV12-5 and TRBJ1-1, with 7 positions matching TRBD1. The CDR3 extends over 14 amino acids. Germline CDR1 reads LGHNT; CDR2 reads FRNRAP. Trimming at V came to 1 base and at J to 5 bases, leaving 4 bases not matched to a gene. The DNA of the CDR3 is TGTGCTAGTGGTTTGGGACAGGGAGGGACTGAAGCTTTCTTT. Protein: CASGLGQGGTEAFF.

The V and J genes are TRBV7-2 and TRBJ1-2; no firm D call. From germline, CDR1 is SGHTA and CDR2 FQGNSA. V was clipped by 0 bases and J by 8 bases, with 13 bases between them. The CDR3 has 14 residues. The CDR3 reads CASSLAPKGGGYTF. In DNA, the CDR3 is TGTGCCAGCAGCTTAGCGCCGAAAGGTGGAGGCTACACCTTC.

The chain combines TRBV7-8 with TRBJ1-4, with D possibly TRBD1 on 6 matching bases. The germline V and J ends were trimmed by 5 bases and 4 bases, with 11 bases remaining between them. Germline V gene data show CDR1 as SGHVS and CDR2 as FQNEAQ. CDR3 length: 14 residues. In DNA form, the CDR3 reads TGTGCCAGCAGCCCGACAGGAATTAATGAAAAACTGTTTTTT. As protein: CASSPTGINEKLFF.

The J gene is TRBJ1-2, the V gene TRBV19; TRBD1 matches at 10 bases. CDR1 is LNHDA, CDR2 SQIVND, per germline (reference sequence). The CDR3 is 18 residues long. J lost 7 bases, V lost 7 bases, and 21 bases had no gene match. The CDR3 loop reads CASKRREDRGHTSVGYTF. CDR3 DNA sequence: TGTGCCAGTAAGCGTAGGGAAGACAGGGGGCACACGTCGGTTGGCTACACCTTC. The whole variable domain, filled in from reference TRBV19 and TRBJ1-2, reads DGGITQSPKYLFRKEGQNVTLSCEQNLNHDAMYWYRQDPGQGLRLIYYSQIVNDFQKGDIAEGYSVSREKKESFPLTVTSAQKNPTAFYLCASKRREDRGHTSVGYTFGSGTRLTVV.

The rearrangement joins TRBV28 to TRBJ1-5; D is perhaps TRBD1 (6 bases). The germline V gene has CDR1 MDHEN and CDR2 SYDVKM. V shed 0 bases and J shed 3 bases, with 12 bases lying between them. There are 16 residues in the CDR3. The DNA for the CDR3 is TGTGCCAGCAGTTTATGGGCAGGGGTCGTCAATCAGCCCCAGCATTTT. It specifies CASSLWAGVVNQPQHF. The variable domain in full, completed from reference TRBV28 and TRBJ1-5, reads DVKVTQSSRYLVKRTGEKVFLECVQDMDHENMFWYRQDPGLGLRLIYFSYDVKMKEKGDIPEGYSVSREKKERFSLILESASTNQTSMYLCASSLWAGVVNQPQHFGDGTRLSIL.

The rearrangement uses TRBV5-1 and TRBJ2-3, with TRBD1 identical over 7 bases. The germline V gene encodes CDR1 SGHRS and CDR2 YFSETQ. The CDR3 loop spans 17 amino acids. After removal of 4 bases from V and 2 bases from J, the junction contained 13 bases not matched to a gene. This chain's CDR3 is CASSVGQNWRITDTQYF. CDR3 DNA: TGCGCCAGCAGCGTGGGACAGAATTGGAGGATCACAGATACGCAGTATTTT.

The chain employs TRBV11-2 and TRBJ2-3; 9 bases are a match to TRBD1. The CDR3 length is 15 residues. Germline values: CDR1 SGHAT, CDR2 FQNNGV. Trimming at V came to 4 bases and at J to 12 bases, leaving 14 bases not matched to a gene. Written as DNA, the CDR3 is TGTGCCAGCAGCTCGCTTTCCGGGACAGGGATCTTACAGTATTTT. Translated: CASSSLSGTGILQYF. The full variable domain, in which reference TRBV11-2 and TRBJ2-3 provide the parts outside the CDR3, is EAGVAQSPRYKIIEKRQSVAFWCNPISGHATLYWYQQILGQGPKLLIQFQNNGVVDDSQLPKDRFSAERLKGVDSTLKIQPAKLEDSAVYLCASSSLSGTGILQYFGPGTRLTVL.

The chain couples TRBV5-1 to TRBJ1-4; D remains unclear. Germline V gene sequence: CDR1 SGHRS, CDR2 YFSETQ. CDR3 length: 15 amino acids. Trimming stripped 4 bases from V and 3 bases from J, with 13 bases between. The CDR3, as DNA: TGCGCCAGCAGCCCGGACCCGTCGCCTAATGAAAAACTGTTTTTT. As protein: CASSPDPSPNEKLFF.

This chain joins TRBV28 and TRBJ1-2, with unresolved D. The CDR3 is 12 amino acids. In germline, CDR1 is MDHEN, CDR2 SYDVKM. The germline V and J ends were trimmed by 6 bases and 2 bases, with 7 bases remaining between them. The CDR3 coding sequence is TGTGCCAGCAGGCAGGACAACTATGGCTACACCTTC. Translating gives CASRQDNYGYTF.

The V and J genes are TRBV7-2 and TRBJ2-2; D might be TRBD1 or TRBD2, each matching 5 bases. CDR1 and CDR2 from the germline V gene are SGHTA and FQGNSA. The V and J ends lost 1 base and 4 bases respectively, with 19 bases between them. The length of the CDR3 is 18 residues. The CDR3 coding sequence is TGTGCCAGCAGCTTAGACTACACGGGATGGGACCCCACCGGGGAGCTGTTTTTT. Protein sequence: CASSLDYTGWDPTGELFF.

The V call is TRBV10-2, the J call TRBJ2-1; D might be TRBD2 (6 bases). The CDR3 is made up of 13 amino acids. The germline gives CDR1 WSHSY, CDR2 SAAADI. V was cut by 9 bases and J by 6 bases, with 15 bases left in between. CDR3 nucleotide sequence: TGCGCCAGTAGGCGCCGGGGGAGCAATGAGCAGTTCTTC. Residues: CASRRRGSNEQFF.

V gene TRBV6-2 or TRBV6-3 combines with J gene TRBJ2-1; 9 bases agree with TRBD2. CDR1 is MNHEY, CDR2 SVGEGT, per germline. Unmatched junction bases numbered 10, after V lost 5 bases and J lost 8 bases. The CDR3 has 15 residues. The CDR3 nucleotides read TGTGCCAGCAGTAGTCCGGGACTAGCTCGGCATGAGCAGTTCTTC. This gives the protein CASSSPGLARHEQFF.

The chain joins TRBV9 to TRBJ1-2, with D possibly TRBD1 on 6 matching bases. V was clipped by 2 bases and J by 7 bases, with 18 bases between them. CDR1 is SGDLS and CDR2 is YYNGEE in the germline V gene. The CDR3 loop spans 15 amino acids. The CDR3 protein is CASSVGATGTSGYTF. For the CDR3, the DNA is TGTGCCAGCAGCGTGGGCGCTACAGGGACGAGTGGCTACACCTTC.

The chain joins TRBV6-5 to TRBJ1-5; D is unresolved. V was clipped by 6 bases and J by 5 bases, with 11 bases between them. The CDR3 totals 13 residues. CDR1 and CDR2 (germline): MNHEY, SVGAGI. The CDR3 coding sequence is TGTGCCAGCAGGTGGGCAGGAGATCAGCCCCAGCATTTT. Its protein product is CASRWAGDQPQHF.

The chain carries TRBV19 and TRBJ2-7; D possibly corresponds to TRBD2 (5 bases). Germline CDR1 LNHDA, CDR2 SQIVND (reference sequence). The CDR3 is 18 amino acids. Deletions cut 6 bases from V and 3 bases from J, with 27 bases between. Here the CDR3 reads CASSLSRVGVLGNYEQYF. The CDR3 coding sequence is TGTGCCAGTAGCCTCTCGCGGGTTGGAGTCCTCGGAAACTACGAGCAGTACTTC.